The 32 T cell receptor beta chains below all came from one sample that was sequenced in a study of neurological immune-mediated disorders. TCRdb reprocessed the 5' RACE reads via MiXCR and lists one record per CDR3 protein. The data contain tens of thousands of distinct CDR3 sequences, roughly 13% of them singletons. The time point denotes: technical triplicate 1. Sequencing used CD4+ T cells from blood. All receptors derive from a female donor with HTLV-1-associated myelopathy (HAM/TSP).

In this sample, this clonotype turned up many times. The gene calls are TRBV7-2 and TRBJ2-3, with 11 positions matching TRBD2. From germline, CDR1 is SGHTA and CDR2 FQGNSA. CDR3 length equals 15 residues. V lost 5 bases and J lost 4; bases outside the gene matches: 5. CDR3 coding DNA: TGTGCCAGCAGCCTCCTTAGCGGGGGGGCAGATACGCAGTATTTT. Translation: CASSLLSGGADTQYF.

The chain has TRBV18 and TRBJ2-1; D not resolved. V lost 3 bases and J lost 5, with 8 bases in between. Germline-derived CDR1 and CDR2 are KGHSH and LQKENI. This CDR3 is 13 amino acids long. The CDR3 sequence: CASSPGSHNEQFF. The CDR3 DNA is TGTGCCAGCTCACCGGGGTCCCACAATGAGCAGTTCTTC.

This rearrangement joins TRBV7-2 to TRBJ2-3; D call uncertain. The CDR3 sequence is 12 residues long. Trimming removed 5 bases at V and 3 bases at J, with 6 bases between. The germline V gene has CDR1 SGHTA and CDR2 FQGNSA. In nucleotides, the CDR3 is TGTGCCAGCAGCATTACAACAGATACGCAGTATTTT. Translated: CASSITTDTQYF.

This clonotype appeared many times. The rearrangement links TRBV5-1 to TRBJ2-1; D ambiguous. Per the germline V gene, CDR1 is SGHRS and CDR2 is YFSETQ. Trimming removed 4 bases at V and 7 bases at J, with 18 bases between. The CDR3 covers 15 residues. The CDR3 DNA is TGCGCCAGCAGCCTCTACCCAATTTGGATGAATGAGCAGTTCTTC. Translating gives CASSLYPIWMNEQFF.

Only one count was recorded for this clonotype. The V gene is TRBV25-1, the J gene TRBJ1-2; D possibly corresponds to TRBD1 (6 bases). V was shortened by 1 base and J by 4 bases, with 13 bases between the two germline ends. The length of the CDR3 is 15 residues. Germline assignment: CDR1 MGHDK and CDR2 SYGVNS. The CDR3 sequence is CASSESGAPFYGYTF. The CDR3 nucleotides read TGTGCCAGCAGTGAATCAGGGGCCCCTTTCTATGGCTACACCTTC.

In its sample, this clonotype was seen many times. The chain couples TRBV20-1 to TRBJ2-5; TRBD1 matches at 7 bases. CDR3 size: 15 residues. V gave up 6 bases and J gave up 5 bases; unmatched junction bases: 15. Germline-derived CDR1 and CDR2 are DFQATT and SNEGSKA (reference sequence). Written as DNA, the CDR3 is TGCAGTGCCGACAGAGGGGGCGAAATTGCCGAGACCCAGTACTTC. Its protein is CSADRGGEIAETQYF.

This clonotype has ten or more counts. The chain recombines TRBV5-5 with TRBJ2-1; the D is unclear. The CDR3 loop spans 16 amino acids. Germline V gene sequence: CDR1 SGHKS, CDR2 YYEKEE (reference sequence). V dropped 1 base and J dropped 6 bases, with 17 bases sitting between them. In DNA form, the CDR3 reads TGTGCCAGCAGCTTGCTGGCGGAGCTACAGCGCAATGAGCAGTTCTTC. Translation gives CASSLLAELQRNEQFF.

This clonotype was detected ten times or more. The chain has TRBV7-2 and TRBJ1-5; D not certain. The V end lost 4 bases, the J end lost 2 bases, and 9 bases lay between the germline ends. Germline CDR1 reads SGHTA; CDR2 reads FQGNSA. This CDR3 has 14 residues. The DNA for the CDR3 is TGTGCCAGCAGCTCAAAAGGCGGCAATCAGCCCCAGCATTTT. It specifies CASSSKGGNQPQHF.

This clonotype appeared many times. This chain connects TRBV15 to TRBJ2-1; no clear D gene. Germline CDR1 is LNHNV and CDR2 is YYDKDF (reference sequence). The CDR3 consists of 13 residues. Deletions cut 0 bases from V and 10 bases from J, with 10 bases between. CDR3 in amino acids: CATSRDLVGEQFF. CDR3 nucleotide sequence: TGTGCCACCAGCAGAGATCTGGTGGGAGAGCAGTTCTTC.

This clonotype has at least ten counts. The V call is TRBV20-1, the J call TRBJ2-1, with unresolved D. Per germline, CDR1 DFQATT and CDR2 SNEGSKA (reference sequence). The germline V and J ends were trimmed by 7 bases and 5 bases, with 6 bases remaining between them. The CDR3 is 10 amino acids. The CDR3 region has the DNA TGCAGTGGGAGCGACAATGAGCAGTTCTTC. Its translation is CSGSDNEQFF.

This clonotype occurred many times. The V gene is TRBV28, the J gene TRBJ2-1; 7 positions agree with TRBD2. The CDR3 is made up of 15 amino acids. V lost 7 bases to trimming and J lost 6 bases; unmatched junction nucleotides: 12. Germline CDR1 MDHEN, CDR2 SYDVKM. For the CDR3, the DNA is TGTGCCAGCACGCGGGGCGGGGGTCCGGCCAATGAGCAGTTCTTC. Translating gives CASTRGGGPANEQFF.

This clonotype was observed many times. The chain combines TRBV4-1 with TRBJ2-1; D is perhaps TRBD2 (6 bases). Trimming shortened V by 2 bases and J by 0 bases, and 8 bases separated the two germline ends. The CDR3 is made up of 15 amino acids. The germline V gene encodes CDR1 MGHRA and CDR2 YSYEKL. The CDR3 loop reads CASSQRGSSYNEQFF. The CDR3 DNA follows: TGCGCCAGCAGCCAACGGGGGAGCTCCTACAATGAGCAGTTCTTC.

The J gene is TRBJ1-5, the V gene TRBV20-1; possibly TRBD1 for D (6 bases). V lost 2 bases and J 11 bases, leaving 16 bases between the germline ends. The CDR3 extends over 13 amino acids. Germline-derived CDR1 and CDR2 are DFQATT and SNEGSKA (reference sequence). For the CDR3, the DNA is TGCAGTGCTAGATCGGGGGGGCCTGAGACCCAGCATTTT. It specifies CSARSGGPETQHF.

In this sample, this clonotype turned up many times. The CDR3 loop is CSARLLAGYQETQYF. The CDR3 DNA reads as TGCAGTGCTAGACTACTAGCGGGGTACCAAGAGACCCAGTACTTC. This chain links TRBV20-1 with TRBJ2-5; TRBD2 matches at 10 bases. The CDR3 extends over 15 amino acids. The V gene's germline CDR1 is DFQATT and CDR2 SNEGSKA (reference sequence). With 2 bases clipped from V and 0 bases from J, the junction kept 3 bases outside the gene matches.

This clonotype was counted many times. The rearrangement uses TRBV24-1 and TRBJ2-2; weak D call: TRBD1 (5 bases). The V end lost 6 bases, the J end lost 1 base, and 8 bases lay between the germline ends. The CDR3 totals 14 residues. Germline assignment: CDR1 KGHDR and CDR2 SFDVKD. As DNA, the CDR3 is TGTGCCACCAGTCCTACAGGGAACACCGGGGAGCTGTTTTTT. Its translation is CATSPTGNTGELFF.

This clonotype was detected ten times or more. The chain carries TRBV20-1 and TRBJ2-3; a weak D match, TRBD2 (5 bases). The CDR3 consists of 14 residues. The germline V gene has CDR1 DFQATT and CDR2 SNEGSKA (reference sequence). The ends were cut back, 3 bases at V and 1 base at J, with 11 bases in the middle. For the CDR3, the DNA is TGCAGTGCTAGTCCAGGTAGCGGCACAGATACGCAGTATTTT. Translated: CSASPGSGTDTQYF.

This clonotype came up many times. The rearrangement links TRBV5-6 to TRBJ1-5, with 7 bases fitting TRBD1. V lost 2 bases and J lost 3; bases outside the gene matches: 2. The CDR3 spans 14 residues. CDR1 SGHDT and CDR2 YYEEEE come from the germline V gene. The CDR3 nucleotides are TGTGCCAGCAGCTTAGGACAGGTCAATCAGCCCCAGCATTTT. Translation: CASSLGQVNQPQHF.

This clonotype was seen many times. The chain combines TRBV7-2 with TRBJ2-1; D unclear. Germline V CDR1 and CDR2: SGHTA, FQGNSA. The V end was cut by 4 bases, the J end by 7 bases, with 14 bases between. The CDR3 extends over 14 amino acids. The CDR3 here is CASSSVLAQNEQFF. CDR3 nucleotides: TGTGCCAGCAGCTCAGTCTTAGCTCAGAATGAGCAGTTCTTC.

This clonotype was counted at least ten times. The chain employs TRBV24-1 and TRBJ2-2, with 7 bases matching TRBD1. This CDR3 contains 16 residues. V dropped 5 bases and J dropped 1; count of bases not matched to a gene: 6. The germline gives CDR1 KGHDR, CDR2 SFDVKD. The CDR3 is CATSAPNRGNTGELFF. For the CDR3, the DNA is TGTGCCACCAGTGCCCCTAACAGGGGGAACACCGGGGAGCTGTTTTTT.

This clonotype was found many times. The V gene is TRBV5-1, the J gene TRBJ1-2, with a tentative D call TRBD1 (6 bases). V was shortened by 5 bases and J by 8 bases, with 19 bases between the two germline ends. The CDR3 covers 14 residues. Germline values: CDR1 SGHRS, CDR2 YFSETQ. The CDR3 bases are TGCGCCAGCAGACCCAAGGCGGGGGCGCACGGCTACACCTTC. Encoded protein: CASRPKAGAHGYTF.

This clonotype was found many times. The chain joins TRBV2 to TRBJ2-5, with 7 nucleotides matching TRBD1. The J segment lost 5 bases and the V segment lost 6 bases, leaving 12 bases of the junction unmatched. Germline V gives CDR1 SNHLY, CDR2 FYNNEI. The CDR3 is 15 residues long. The CDR3 DNA reads TGTGCCAGCAGCTACAGGGAAGGGGGCCTTGAGACCCAGTACTTC. This encodes CASSYREGGLETQYF.

The J gene is TRBJ2-3, the V gene TRBV6-5, with a weak D call TRBD2 (5 bases). CDR1 and CDR2 (germline): MNHEY, SVGAGI. The CDR3 is 16 amino acids. V shed 0 bases and J shed 5 bases, with 15 bases lying between them. The CDR3 DNA reads as TGTGCCAGCAGTTACTCGCCCGGTCGCGGGTTAGATACGCAGTATTTT. It is translated as CASSYSPGRGLDTQYF.

The sample holds many counts of this clonotype. The rearrangement joins TRBV11-3 to TRBJ2-1; D unresolved. This CDR3 is 12 amino acids long. V shed 4 bases and J shed 3 bases, with 4 bases lying between them. Looked up from germline, CDR1 is SGHNT and CDR2 is YENEEA. CDR3 DNA: TGTGCCAGCAGCTGGGACTACAATGAGCAGTTCTTC. This codes for CASSWDYNEQFF.

This clonotype was detected many times. J is TRBJ2-2 and V is TRBV11-1; D gene unclear. Trimming pared 2 bases from V and 5 bases from J, leaving 9 bases between. Germline V gives CDR1 SGHAT, CDR2 FQDESV (reference sequence). The CDR3 runs to 14 residues. CDR3 DNA sequence: TGTGCCAGCAGCTTAATGATAGGGACCGGGGAGCTGTTTTTT. This codes for CASSLMIGTGELFF.

This clonotype appeared many times. The chain combines TRBV7-2 with TRBJ2-3; 9 nucleotides align to TRBD2. V trimming: 6 bases; J trimming: 5 bases; junction bases outside the gene matches: 6. In germline, CDR1 is SGHTA, CDR2 FQGNSA. The CDR3 is 14 amino acids. Here the CDR3 reads CASRAGGPIDTQYF. CDR3 coding DNA: TGTGCCAGCAGGGCGGGAGGGCCTATAGATACGCAGTATTTT.

The V and J genes are TRBV24-1 and TRBJ2-3; 7 bases match TRBD1. Germline V gene sequence: CDR1 KGHDR, CDR2 SFDVKD. This CDR3 comprises 16 residues. V was clipped by 1 base and J by 6 bases; unmatched bases: 9. The CDR3: CATSDLRETGKDTQYF. The CDR3, as DNA: TGTGCCACCAGTGATTTACGCGAGACAGGGAAGGATACGCAGTATTTT.

This clonotype was seen repeatedly, ten times or more. The V call is TRBV5-1, the J call TRBJ2-5, with 8 bases that match TRBD2. After removal of 4 bases from V and 2 bases from J, the junction contained 1 base not matched to a gene. The germline gives CDR1 SGHRS, CDR2 YFSETQ. The CDR3 covers 13 residues. CDR3 DNA: TGCGCCAGCAGCGCGGGAGGACAAGAGACCCAGTACTTC. This codes for CASSAGGQETQYF.

This clonotype was picked up many times. This chain uses TRBV20-1 with TRBJ2-1, with 12 nucleotides matching TRBD2. Germline V CDR1 and CDR2: DFQATT, SNEGSKA (reference sequence). The CDR3 spans 14 residues. The trim removed 6 bases at V and 4 bases at J, leaving 4 bases unmatched. The CDR3 region is CSARGTSGYNEQFF. CDR3 nucleotide sequence: TGCAGTGCCCGGGGGACTAGCGGGTACAATGAGCAGTTCTTC.

The rearrangement uses TRBV5-4 and TRBJ2-1; a weak D match, TRBD2 (6 bases). Between the trimmed V and J ends, which lost 2 bases and 0 bases, there was a span of 18 bases. This CDR3 has 18 amino acids. The germline CDR1 and CDR2 sequences are SGHNT and YYREEE (reference sequence). CDR3 protein: CASSLGRGSHTSYNEQFF. The CDR3 DNA is TGTGCCAGCAGCTTAGGCCGGGGGAGTCATACCTCCTACAATGAGCAGTTCTTC.

This clonotype was counted at least ten times. The J gene is TRBJ1-2, the V gene TRBV4-1, with D possibly being TRBD1 (6 bases). Trimming removed 4 bases from V and 1 base from J, with 10 bases in between. Germline CDR1 is MGHRA and CDR2 is YSYEKL. This CDR3 region has 14 residues. Here the CDR3 reads CASSPLQGNYGYTF. CDR3 DNA sequence: TGCGCCAGCAGCCCACTACAGGGTAACTATGGCTACACCTTC.

The table lists this clonotype with many counts. The chain employs TRBV6-2 or TRBV6-3 and TRBJ2-2; 8 bases agree with TRBD2. The CDR3 extends over 14 amino acids. Germline V CDR1 and CDR2: MNHEY, SVGEGT. V trimming: 7 bases; J trimming: 8 bases; junction bases outside the gene matches: 9. CDR3: CASNLRGARGELFF. As DNA, the CDR3 is TGTGCCAGCAACTTGCGGGGGGCCCGGGGGGAGCTGTTTTTT.

In this sample, this clonotype turned up many times. The chain recombines TRBV3-1 with TRBJ2-1, with TRBD2 matching 7 bases. The length of the CDR3 is 12 residues. V lost 4 bases and J lost 7; bases outside the gene matches: 1. The germline V gene has CDR1 LGHDT and CDR2 YNNKEL (reference sequence). CDR3 amino acids: CASSREGNEQFF. CDR3 coding DNA: TGTGCCAGCAGCCGGGAGGGGAATGAGCAGTTCTTC.